The T cell receptor beta chain described here comes from a study of cytotoxic CD8 clonotypes in ibrutinib-treated CLL. Of note for this clone: Its antigen is unknown.

Assay used: immunoSEQ multiplex PCR; TCRdb lists only in-frame clones, some missing. There are about 76,000 clones in the sample; roughly 85% occur only once, and about 40% lies in the top ten. The germline V and J ends were trimmed by 0 bases and 8 bases, with 5 bases remaining between them. The germline V gene has CDR1 MNHNY and CDR2 SVGAGI (reference sequence). The CDR3 spans 12 residues. General observations from the study: Clonality measured at baseline exceeded age-matched healthy donors, tracking circulating CD8+ T-cell counts.

The input for sequencing was PBMCs, taken after 24 months of ibrutinib treatment. The chain carries TRBV6-6 and TRBJ1-3; D is unresolved. This receptor was obtained from a human donor with chronic lymphocytic leukemia. Here the CDR3 reads CASSYSGDTIYF. The CDR3 DNA reads TGTGCCAGCAGTTACTCAGGAGACACCATATATTTT.